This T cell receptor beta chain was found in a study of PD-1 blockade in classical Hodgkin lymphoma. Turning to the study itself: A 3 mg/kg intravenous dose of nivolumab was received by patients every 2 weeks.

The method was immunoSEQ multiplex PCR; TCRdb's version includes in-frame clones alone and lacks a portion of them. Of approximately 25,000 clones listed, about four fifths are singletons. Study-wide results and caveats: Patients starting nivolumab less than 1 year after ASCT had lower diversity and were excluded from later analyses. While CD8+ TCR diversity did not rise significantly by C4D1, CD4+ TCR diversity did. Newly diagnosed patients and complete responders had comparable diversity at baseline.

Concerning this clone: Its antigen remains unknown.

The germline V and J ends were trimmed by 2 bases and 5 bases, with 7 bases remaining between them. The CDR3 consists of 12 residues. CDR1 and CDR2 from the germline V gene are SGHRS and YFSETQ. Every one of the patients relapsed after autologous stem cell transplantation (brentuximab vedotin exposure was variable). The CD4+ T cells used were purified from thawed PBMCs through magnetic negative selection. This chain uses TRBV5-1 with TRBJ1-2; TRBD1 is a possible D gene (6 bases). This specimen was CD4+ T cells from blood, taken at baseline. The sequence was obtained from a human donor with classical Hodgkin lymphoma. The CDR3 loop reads CASSFQGYGYTF. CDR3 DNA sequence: TGCGCCAGCAGCTTTCAGGGGTATGGCTACACCTTC.